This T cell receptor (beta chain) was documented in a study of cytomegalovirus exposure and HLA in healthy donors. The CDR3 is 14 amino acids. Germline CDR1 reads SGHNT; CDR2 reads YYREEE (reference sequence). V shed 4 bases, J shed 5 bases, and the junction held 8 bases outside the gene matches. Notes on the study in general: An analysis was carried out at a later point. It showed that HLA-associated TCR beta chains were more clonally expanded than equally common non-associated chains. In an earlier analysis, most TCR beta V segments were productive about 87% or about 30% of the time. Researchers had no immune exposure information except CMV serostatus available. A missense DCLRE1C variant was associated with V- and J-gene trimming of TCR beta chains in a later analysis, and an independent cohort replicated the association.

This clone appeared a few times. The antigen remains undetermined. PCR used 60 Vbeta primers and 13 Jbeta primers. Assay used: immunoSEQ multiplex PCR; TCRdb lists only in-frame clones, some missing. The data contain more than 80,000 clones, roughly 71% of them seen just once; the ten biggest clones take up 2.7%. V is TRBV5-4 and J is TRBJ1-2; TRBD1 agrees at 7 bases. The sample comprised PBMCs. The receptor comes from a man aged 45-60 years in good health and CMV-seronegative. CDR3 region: CASSPGTVSYGYTF. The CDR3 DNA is TGTGCCAGCAGCCCGGGGACAGTAAGTTATGGCTACACCTTC.